This is a list of T cell receptor beta chains from one sample in a study of blood T cell repertoires in COVID-19. Produced via immunoSEQ multiplex PCR; TCRdb's table is partial and in-frame only. The sample has a few hundred thousand clones, more than 80% seen once. The sample consisted of peripheral blood. The source of these receptors is a man younger than 35 who had recovered from COVID-19. Each CDR3 is given with its conserved first and last residue. Fields, in order: J gene, clone size, V gene, D gene, CDR3 DNA, CDR3 protein. D genes are given only for firm matches. Expanded clones get a size class; other rows say once, few or many, or leave the size out.

J gene: TRBJ2-7; clone size: .; V gene: TRBV4-3; D gene: .; CDR3 DNA: TGCGCCAGCAGCCAAGCTCCCGGGGGCGAGCAGTACTTC; CDR3 protein: CASSQAPGGEQYF
J gene: TRBJ2-2; clone size: few; V gene: TRBV7-6; D gene: TRBD1; CDR3 DNA: TGTGCCAGCAGCTACATAGCTGGGACAGGGCCCACCGGGGAGCTGTTTTTT; CDR3 protein: CASSYIAGTGPTGELFF
J gene: TRBJ2-2; clone size: few; V gene: TRBV2; D gene: .; CDR3 DNA: TGTGCCAGCATGGGCAGGGTCGACACCGGGGAGCTGTTTTTT; CDR3 protein: CASMGRVDTGELFF
J gene: TRBJ1-1; clone size: .; V gene: TRBV18; D gene: .; CDR3 DNA: TGTGCCAGCTCACCCACCCCCTCCCGCGACACTGAAGCTTTCTTT; CDR3 protein: CASSPTPSRDTEAFF
J gene: TRBJ2-4; clone size: once; V gene: TRBV15; D gene: TRBD2; CDR3 DNA: TGTGCCACCAGCGGAGGGACTAGCGGGGGTGTTGACATTCAGTACTTC; CDR3 protein: CATSGGTSGGVDIQYF
J gene: TRBJ1-6; clone size: .; V gene: TRBV5-6; D gene: .; CDR3 DNA: TGTGCCAGCAGCTTCGGTGTGAGTAATTCACCCCTCCACTTT; CDR3 protein: CASSFGVSNSPLHF
J gene: TRBJ1-5; clone size: .; V gene: TRBV6-1; D gene: .; CDR3 DNA: TGTGCCAGCAGTGAATTGGCTAATCAGCCCCAGCATTTT; CDR3 protein: CASSELANQPQHF
J gene: TRBJ1-6; clone size: .; V gene: TRBV3-1/TRBV3-2; D gene: .; CDR3 DNA: TGTGCCAGCTGTTATTGGAGCTCACCAAATTCACCCCTCCACTTT; CDR3 protein: CASCYWSSPNSPLHF
J gene: TRBJ1-1; clone size: few; V gene: TRBV7-9; D gene: .; CDR3 DNA: TGTGCCAGCAGCTCCGGGAGTGAAGCTTTCTTT; CDR3 protein: CASSSGSEAFF
J gene: TRBJ2-3; clone size: .; V gene: TRBV5-1; D gene: .; CDR3 DNA: TGCGCCAGCAGCTTGCGTATGTTCACAGATACGCAGTATTTT; CDR3 protein: CASSLRMFTDTQYF
J gene: TRBJ1-2; clone size: .; V gene: TRBV6-2/TRBV6-3; D gene: TRBD1; CDR3 DNA: TGTGCCAGCAGTTACGAGGGACAGGGGGCCTTGATCTATGGCTACACCTTC; CDR3 protein: CASSYEGQGALIYGYTF
J gene: TRBJ2-7; clone size: once; V gene: TRBV12-3/TRBV12-4; D gene: .; CDR3 DNA: TGTGCCAGCGTTATGGGGGGTACCTACGAGCAGTACTTC; CDR3 protein: CASVMGGTYEQYF
J gene: TRBJ2-3; clone size: .; V gene: TRBV10-2; D gene: .; CDR3 DNA: TGCGCCACTGCCCCAGGGTCGGTCACAGATACGCAGTATTTT; CDR3 protein: CATAPGSVTDTQYF
J gene: TRBJ2-7; clone size: .; V gene: TRBV25-1; D gene: .; CDR3 DNA: TGTGCCAGCAGTGATCCTGAGGGAGAACCCTACGAGCAGTACTTC; CDR3 protein: CASSDPEGEPYEQYF
J gene: TRBJ1-5; clone size: .; V gene: TRBV5-6; D gene: TRBD1; CDR3 DNA: TGTGCCAGCAGCCCATGGGACAGGGTCGAGCAGCCCCAGCATTTT; CDR3 protein: CASSPWDRVEQPQHF
J gene: TRBJ2-1; clone size: many; V gene: TRBV7-2; D gene: .; CDR3 DNA: TGTGCCAGCGGTCCCAGGGGCTACAATGAGCAGTTCTTC; CDR3 protein: CASGPRGYNEQFF
J gene: TRBJ2-3; clone size: .; V gene: TRBV3-1/TRBV3-2; D gene: TRBD2; CDR3 DNA: TGTGCCAGCAGCCAAGAGCGGCTAGCGGGATTCTCAGATACGCAGTATTTT; CDR3 protein: CASSQERLAGFSDTQYF
J gene: TRBJ2-3; clone size: .; V gene: TRBV5-6; D gene: .; CDR3 DNA: TGTGCCAGCAGCGGGGAGGCACAATTTTCAGATACGCAGTATTTT; CDR3 protein: CASSGEAQFSDTQYF
J gene: TRBJ2-2; clone size: .; V gene: TRBV9; D gene: TRBD1; CDR3 DNA: TGTGCCAGCAGCGCCCGGGACAGCAACACCGGGGAGCTGTTTTTT; CDR3 protein: CASSARDSNTGELFF
J gene: TRBJ2-5; clone size: .; V gene: TRBV11-2; D gene: .; CDR3 DNA: TGTGCCAGCAGCTCCCCCGGGAAACAGCGGGCGGGAACACAAGAGACCCAGTACTTC; CDR3 protein: CASSSPGKQRAGTQETQYF
J gene: TRBJ2-5; clone size: .; V gene: TRBV19; D gene: .; CDR3 DNA: TGTGCCAGTAGTATCCGGGAGACCCAGTACTTC; CDR3 protein: CASSIRETQYF
J gene: TRBJ1-1; clone size: .; V gene: TRBV30; D gene: .; CDR3 DNA: TGTACCTGGAGTGTAGCGGGGAACACTGAAGCTTTCTTT; CDR3 protein: CTWSVAGNTEAFF
J gene: TRBJ1-1; clone size: .; V gene: TRBV11-2; D gene: TRBD1; CDR3 DNA: TGTGCCAGCAGCTTATTCCCCCGGGACAGGGGGCCGAACACTGAAGCTTTCTTT; CDR3 protein: CASSLFPRDRGPNTEAFF
J gene: TRBJ1-2; clone size: .; V gene: TRBV11-2; D gene: .; CDR3 DNA: TGTGCCAGCAGCACATCGACAGATCTATCCTATGGCTACACCTTC; CDR3 protein: CASSTSTDLSYGYTF
J gene: TRBJ1-6; clone size: .; V gene: TRBV12-3/TRBV12-4; D gene: .; CDR3 DNA: TGTGCCAGCAGTTTACAGGGTTATTCACCCCTCCACTTT; CDR3 protein: CASSLQGYSPLHF
J gene: TRBJ2-7; clone size: .; V gene: TRBV19; D gene: TRBD1; CDR3 DNA: TGTGCCAGTAGTACCCCCGGGACAGGGGGTTACGAGCAGTACTTC; CDR3 protein: CASSTPGTGGYEQYF
J gene: TRBJ2-1; clone size: .; V gene: TRBV7-9; D gene: TRBD2; CDR3 DNA: TGTGCCAGCAGCTTTTTAGCGGGGGCCTCAACAGAGCAGTTCTTC; CDR3 protein: CASSFLAGASTEQFF
J gene: TRBJ2-7; clone size: .; V gene: TRBV5-1; D gene: TRBD2; CDR3 DNA: TGCGCCAGCAGCTCCCTCCGGGGGGGGCTCGCCTACGAGCAGTACTTC; CDR3 protein: CASSSLRGGLAYEQYF
J gene: TRBJ1-2; clone size: .; V gene: TRBV7-8; D gene: .; CDR3 DNA: TGTGCCAGCAGCTTTGGCACAGATCTATATGGCTACACCTTC; CDR3 protein: CASSFGTDLYGYTF
J gene: TRBJ2-7; clone size: .; V gene: TRBV4-3; D gene: .; CDR3 DNA: TGCGCCAGCAGCCCCCACACAGGGAACTACGAGCAGTACTTC; CDR3 protein: CASSPHTGNYEQYF
J gene: TRBJ1-2; clone size: .; V gene: TRBV9; D gene: .; CDR3 DNA: TGTGCCAGCAGCGCGTCGAGTTCAAGGGGAGGCTACACCTTC; CDR3 protein: CASSASSSRGGYTF
J gene: TRBJ1-4; clone size: .; V gene: TRBV5-6; D gene: TRBD1; CDR3 DNA: TGTGCCAGCAGCAGCCGACAGGGGACTAATGAAAAACTGTTTTTT; CDR3 protein: CASSSRQGTNEKLFF
J gene: TRBJ1-2; clone size: .; V gene: TRBV25-1; D gene: .; CDR3 DNA: TGTGCCAGCAGAGACCCGGGCTATGGCTACACCTTC; CDR3 protein: CASRDPGYGYTF